This T cell receptor beta chain was recorded in a study of identical twins' blood T cells. Study results and limitations: Each donor's most abundant TCRbeta clonotypes shared more CDR3 sequences with her twin than unrelated donors.

Three pairs of healthy female monozygous twins were the donors. With 0 bases removed from V and 0 bases from J, the gap between germline ends came to 9 bases. CDR3 size: 15 residues. Looked up from germline, CDR1 is SGHRS and CDR2 is YFSETQ. TCR cDNA libraries were made from RNA using a previously described, modified protocol. TCRdb independently ran MiXCR on the 5' RACE reads; one entry per CDR3 protein. The table shows 350,000 to 400,000 distinct CDR3 sequences, with roughly 28% occurring only once. This clonotype was seen more than once but under ten times. Its specificity is not known. Input material: PBMCs. This clonotype originated in a woman aged 18-55 years in good health. V usage is TRBV5-1 and J usage is TRBJ1-1; maybe TRBD1 (5 bases). CDR3 DNA sequence: TGCGCCAGCAGCTTGGATGGGGCGATGAACACTGAAGCTTTCTTT. Translated: CASSLDGAMNTEAFF.